A single sample is the source of the 8 T cell receptor beta chains below, sequenced in a study of OX40 agonist ivuxolimab in advanced cancers. TCRdb's copy holds only in-frame clones and misses some; the assay was immunoSEQ multiplex PCR. This sample has about 18,000 clones; approximately 72% occur once, and the top ten carry about a quarter. The sample consisted of CD4+ or CD8+ T cells sorted from blood, taken in a trial of the OX40 agonist ivuxolimab. The receptors were sampled from an adult with an advanced solid tumor such as melanoma, head and neck, liver or kidney cancer.

The V and J genes are TRBV11-3 and TRBJ2-2; no reliable D call. Looked up from germline, CDR1 is SGHNT and CDR2 is YENEEA. V lost 5 bases to trimming and J lost 7 bases, with 5 bases between them. The CDR3 consists of 11 residues. The CDR3 bases are TGTGCCAGCAGCGGGGTCGGGGAGCTGTTTTTT. Translated, it gives CASSGVGELFF.

The rearrangement links TRBV2 to TRBJ2-3, with D possibly being TRBD1 (5 bases). This CDR3 contains 15 residues. CDR1 and CDR2 (germline): SNHLY, FYNNEI. V was shortened by 10 bases and J by 3 bases, with 20 bases between the two germline ends. The DNA for the CDR3 is TGTGCCACCCTTCTGCAGGGTGATGGGACAGATACGCAGTATTTT. Translating gives CATLLQGDGTDTQYF.

This chain links TRBV9 with TRBJ1-1; a possible D gene is TRBD1 (5 bases). Trimming took 5 bases from V and 6 from J, leaving 8 bases between them. The CDR3 sequence is 11 residues long. Germline V gene lookup returns CDR1 SGDLS and CDR2 YYNGEE. The chain's CDR3 is CASSKGAEAFF. The CDR3 nucleotides are TGTGCCAGCAGTAAAGGGGCTGAAGCTTTCTTT.

A single count supports this clone. The rearrangement uses TRBV11-2 and TRBJ2-5; unclear D gene. The CDR3 contains 11 residues. Germline CDR1 reads SGHAT; CDR2 reads FQNNGV. Trimming took off 1 base at V and 4 bases at J, with 1 base between the two ends. In DNA form, the CDR3 reads TGTGCCAGCAGCTTAGTAGAGACCCAGTACTTC. This sequence encodes CASSLVETQYF. The variable domain in full, completed from reference TRBV11-2 and TRBJ2-5, reads EAGVAQSPRYKIIEKRQSVAFWCNPISGHATLYWYQQILGQGPKLLIQFQNNGVVDDSQLPKDRFSAERLKGVDSTLKIQPAKLEDSAVYLCASSLVETQYFGPGTRLLVL.

The chain joins TRBV27 to TRBJ1-3; D gene ambiguous. The CDR3 consists of 14 residues. V was trimmed by 6 bases and J by 0 bases, leaving 9 bases between them. The germline V gene has CDR1 MNHEY and CDR2 SMNVEV (reference sequence). The CDR3 nucleotides are TGTGCCAGCAGGGGTGCGGGCTCTGGAAACACCATATATTTT. It translates to CASRGAGSGNTIYF.

The J gene is TRBJ1-2, the V gene TRBV7-9, with TRBD1 identical over 9 bases. From germline, CDR1 is SEHNR and CDR2 FQNEAQ (reference sequence). The J segment lost 5 bases and the V segment lost 7 bases, leaving 8 bases of the junction unmatched. CDR3 length: 14 amino acids. The CDR3: CASTGTGKRYGYTF. The DNA of the CDR3 is TGTGCCAGCACCGGGACAGGGAAACGGTATGGCTACACCTTC.

The V gene is TRBV7-9, the J gene TRBJ2-7, with D possibly matching TRBD1 (5 bases). Germline CDR1 SEHNR, CDR2 FQNEAQ (reference sequence). V was pared by 2 bases and J by 3 bases, with 11 bases between. The CDR3 totals 14 residues. The DNA for the CDR3 is TGTGCCAGCAGCTTAATAGGGGTGGGCTACGAGCAGTACTTC. It encodes CASSLIGVGYEQYF.

This chain links TRBV15 with TRBJ2-5; 10 positions agree with TRBD2. This CDR3 has 15 residues. Losses at the gene ends were 2 bases for V and 2 bases for J; bases not matched to a gene: 2. The germline gives CDR1 LNHNV, CDR2 YYDKDF (reference sequence). In nucleotides, the CDR3 is TGTGCCACCAGCAGACCACTAGCGGGGCAAGAGACCCAGTACTTC. Its translation: CATSRPLAGQETQYF.